Presented here are 20 T cell receptor beta chains from one specimen sequenced in a study of sequential checkpoint blockade in melanoma. The method was immunoSEQ multiplex PCR; TCRdb's version includes in-frame clones alone and lacks a portion of them. The sample carries under 25,000 clones, around 83% recorded once. Treatment meaning: randomized to nivolumab then ipilimumab (arm A) or the reverse (arm B). Sequencing used CD8+ T cells sorted from blood (inferred from file names), obtained from a patient given nivolumab and ipilimumab in sequence. The origin of the receptors is a human donor with melanoma.

The chain carries TRBV28 and TRBJ1-2; D remains ambiguous. This CDR3 has 13 amino acids. Germline loops: CDR1 MDHEN, CDR2 SYDVKM. Trimming removed 8 bases at V and 3 bases at J, with 13 bases between. In nucleotides, the CDR3 is TGTGCCAGCTTAATGACTCCCGACTATGGCTACACCTTC. This sequence encodes CASLMTPDYGYTF.

This chain uses TRBV2 with TRBJ2-3; 8 bases agree with TRBD2. Germline CDR1 reads SNHLY; CDR2 reads FYNNEI. V lost 6 bases to trimming and J lost 0 bases; unmatched junction nucleotides: 5. The CDR3 is made up of 15 amino acids. DNA of the CDR3: TGTGCCAGCAGCAGGGGCGGGAGGAGCACAGATACGCAGTATTTT. This encodes CASSRGGRSTDTQYF.

The chain has TRBV14 and TRBJ1-1, with D possibly being TRBD1 (5 bases). Trimming shortened V by 4 bases and J by 7 bases, and 13 bases separated the two germline ends. Germline values: CDR1 SGHDN, CDR2 FVKESK. This CDR3 spans 13 amino acids. CDR3 amino acids: CASSPGGIREAFF. CDR3 coding DNA: TGTGCCAGCAGCCCCGGGGGAATACGTGAAGCTTTCTTT.

V gene TRBV6-1 combines with J gene TRBJ2-2; D is perhaps TRBD1 (5 bases). V was cut by 3 bases and J by 3 bases, with 11 bases left in between. Per germline, CDR1 MNHNS and CDR2 SASEGT. This CDR3 region has 15 residues. The CDR3 bases are TGTGCCAGCAGTGACCGGACAAAGGACACCGGGGAGCTGTTTTTT. Its translation: CASSDRTKDTGELFF.

The chain uses TRBV27 and TRBJ2-7, with 8 bases fitting TRBD1. The CDR3 runs 15 residues. The germline V gene has CDR1 MNHEY and CDR2 SMNVEV (reference sequence). The junction had 10 bases not matched to a gene; V was cut back by 6 bases and J by 3 bases. The CDR3 coding sequence is TGTGCCAGCAGCCAAAGGGCGGACAGGGACTACGAGCAGTACTTC. Protein product: CASSQRADRDYEQYF.

The rearrangement uses TRBV7-6 and TRBJ2-2; perhaps TRBD2 as D (6 bases). The length of the CDR3 is 15 residues. V lost 1 base and J 3 bases, leaving 9 bases between the germline ends. The germline gives CDR1 SGHVS, CDR2 FNYEAQ. The CDR3 region is CASSLEEGDTGELFF. DNA of the CDR3: TGTGCCAGCAGCTTAGAGGAGGGAGACACCGGGGAGCTGTTTTTT.

This clone was detected only once. This chain joins TRBV19 and TRBJ1-1; 7 bases line up with TRBD1. CDR1 LNHDA and CDR2 SQIVND come from the germline V gene (reference sequence). CDR3 size: 13 residues. J was trimmed by 4 bases and V by 7 bases; bases with no gene match: 6. CDR3 DNA sequence: TGTGCCAGTAATCAGGGGGTGTTCACTGAAGCTTTCTTT. Translation gives CASNQGVFTEAFF.

This rearrangement joins TRBV19 to TRBJ2-1; D gene unclear. Trimming removed 9 bases from V and 7 bases from J, with 13 bases in between. The CDR3 spans 12 residues. Germline lookup yields CDR1 LNHDA and CDR2 SQIVND (reference sequence). The CDR3 protein is CASQAGRNEQFF. The CDR3 DNA reads as TGTGCCAGCCAGGCAGGCAGGAATGAGCAGTTCTTC.

The rearrangement uses TRBV28 and TRBJ2-7, with 7 bases aligning to TRBD1. V dropped 4 bases and J dropped 5; count of bases not matched to a gene: 11. Germline assignment: CDR1 MDHEN and CDR2 SYDVKM. The CDR3 is made up of 15 amino acids. Written as DNA, the CDR3 is TGTGCCAGCAGTTCCCGGGGACAGTGGTTCAACGAGCAGTACTTC. Amino acids: CASSSRGQWFNEQYF.

The chain combines TRBV6-5 with TRBJ2-7; weak D call: TRBD1 (6 bases). The CDR3 is made up of 13 amino acids. Germline CDR1 MNHEY, CDR2 SVGAGI. Trimming shortened V by 5 bases and J by 3 bases, and 11 bases separated the two germline ends. CDR3 loop: CASSVRGNYEQYF. The DNA of the CDR3 is TGTGCCAGCAGTGTTAGGGGGAACTACGAGCAGTACTTC.

This chain joins TRBV5-6 and TRBJ2-7; unclear D gene. The length of the CDR3 is 13 residues. CDR1 is SGHDT, CDR2 YYEEEE, per germline. The ends were cut back, 5 bases at V and 1 base at J, with 10 bases in the middle. CDR3 in amino acids: CASRFRGSYEQYF. For the CDR3, the DNA is TGTGCCAGCAGGTTCCGAGGTTCCTACGAGCAGTACTTC.

The genes are TRBV5-1 and TRBJ2-3; tentative D call: TRBD2 (7 bases). The germline V gene encodes CDR1 SGHRS and CDR2 YFSETQ. Trimming shortened V by 3 bases and J by 2 bases, and 22 bases separated the two germline ends. This CDR3 is 18 amino acids long. The CDR3 reads CASSSPLSGEGFTDTQYF. The CDR3 bases are TGCGCCAGCAGCTCACCGCTATCAGGGGAGGGCTTCACAGATACGCAGTATTTT.

The rearrangement links TRBV10-3 to TRBJ1-2, with D unclear. V lost 7 bases, J lost 5 bases, and 14 bases lay in between. Germline CDR1 reads ENHRY; CDR2 reads SYGVKD. The length of the CDR3 is 13 residues. The CDR3 is CAITDSLLYGYTF. In DNA, the CDR3 is TGTGCCATCACGGATTCACTACTATATGGCTACACCTTC.

This chain uses TRBV5-4 with TRBJ2-1; no reliable D call. CDR1 and CDR2 from the germline V gene are SGHNT and YYREEE (reference sequence). The germline V and J ends were trimmed by 5 bases and 8 bases, with 8 bases remaining between them. There are 11 residues in the CDR3. In DNA form, the CDR3 reads TGTGCCAGCAGTCTCCGGGATGAGCAGTTCTTC. This translates into CASSLRDEQFF.

The chain has TRBV28 and TRBJ2-1; 10 bases map to TRBD2. This CDR3 is built from 19 residues. CDR1 and CDR2 from the germline V gene are MDHEN and SYDVKM. V trimming: 4 bases; J trimming: 7 bases; junction bases outside the gene matches: 19. The CDR3 loop is CASSSRTGYTSGINNEQFF. The DNA of the CDR3 is TGTGCCAGCAGTTCAAGGACAGGGTATACTAGCGGGATAAATAATGAGCAGTTCTTC.

Here the CDR3 reads CASSLHTGKNTEAFF. CDR3 DNA: TGTGCCAGCAGCTTACACACAGGCAAAAACACTGAAGCTTTCTTT. V gene TRBV7-9 combines with J gene TRBJ1-1, with D tentatively TRBD1 (5 bases). The CDR3 loop spans 15 amino acids. Germline values: CDR1 SEHNR, CDR2 FQNEAQ (reference sequence). Trimming left V 2 bases short and J 2 bases short, with 12 bases between.

The V gene is TRBV5-1, the J gene TRBJ1-1; 7 bases fit TRBD1. The CDR3 totals 14 residues. The V segment lost 1 base and the J segment 1 base; nucleotides outside the gene matches: 1. CDR1 is SGHRS and CDR2 is YFSETQ in the germline V gene. CDR3 nucleotide sequence: TGCGCCAGCAGCTTGAGGGGGCCGAACACTGAAGCTTTCTTT. Protein sequence: CASSLRGPNTEAFF.

This chain joins TRBV9 and TRBJ2-2, with 11 bases aligning to TRBD2. Germline CDR1 SGDLS, CDR2 YYNGEE. V lost 0 bases, J lost 3 bases, and 7 bases stayed unmatched. This CDR3 has 18 residues. The CDR3 reads CASSVDLAGGLHTGELFF. The DNA for the CDR3 is TGTGCCAGCAGCGTAGACTTAGCGGGGGGGCTGCACACCGGGGAGCTGTTTTTT.

This chain connects TRBV2 to TRBJ2-7; TRBD1 matches at 7 bases. The CDR3 sequence is 15 residues long. V lost 6 bases to trimming and J lost 1 base; unmatched junction nucleotides: 9. CDR1 and CDR2 from the germline V gene are SNHLY and FYNNEI. The CDR3 DNA reads TGTGCCAGCAGACAGACAGGGAACCCATCCTACGAGCAGTACTTC. Translation gives CASRQTGNPSYEQYF.

The rearrangement uses TRBV29-1 and TRBJ1-2, with 7 bases lining up with TRBD1. V shed 0 bases, J shed 5 bases, and the junction held 6 bases outside the gene matches. CDR1 is SQVTM and CDR2 is ANQGSEA in the germline V gene. CDR3 size: 14 residues. CDR3 DNA sequence: TGCAGCGTTGAAGACCGGGACAGAGATTATGGCTACACCTTC. Protein: CSVEDRDRDYGYTF.